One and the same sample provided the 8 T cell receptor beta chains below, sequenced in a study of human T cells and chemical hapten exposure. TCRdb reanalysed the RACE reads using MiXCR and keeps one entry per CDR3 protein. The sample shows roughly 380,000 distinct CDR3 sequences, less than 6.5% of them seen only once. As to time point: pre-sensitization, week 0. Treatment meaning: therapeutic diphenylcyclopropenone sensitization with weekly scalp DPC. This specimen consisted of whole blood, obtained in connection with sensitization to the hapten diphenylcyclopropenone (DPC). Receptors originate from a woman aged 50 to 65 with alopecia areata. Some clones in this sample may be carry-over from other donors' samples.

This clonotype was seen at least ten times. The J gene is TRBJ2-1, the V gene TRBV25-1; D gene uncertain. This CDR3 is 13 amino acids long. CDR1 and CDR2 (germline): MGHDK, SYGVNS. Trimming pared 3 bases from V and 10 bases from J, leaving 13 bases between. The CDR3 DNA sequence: TGTGCCAGCAGTGACTATCTACGGCCCGAGCAGTTCTTC. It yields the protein CASSDYLRPEQFF.

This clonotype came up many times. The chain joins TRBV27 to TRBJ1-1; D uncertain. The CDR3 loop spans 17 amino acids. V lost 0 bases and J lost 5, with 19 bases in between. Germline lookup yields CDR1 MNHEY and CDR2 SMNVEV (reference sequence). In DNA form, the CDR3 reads TGTGCCAGCAGTTTATCGAATGCTCTGGGGTCTTGGACTGAAGCTTTCTTT. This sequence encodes CASSLSNALGSWTEAFF.

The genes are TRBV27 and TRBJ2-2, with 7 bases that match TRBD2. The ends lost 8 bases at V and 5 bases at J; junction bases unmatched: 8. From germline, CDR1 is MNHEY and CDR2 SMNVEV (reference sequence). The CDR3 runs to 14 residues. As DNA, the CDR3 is TGTGCCAGCTCCGGACTAGGAAGGACCGGGGAGCTGTTTTTT. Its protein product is CASSGLGRTGELFF.

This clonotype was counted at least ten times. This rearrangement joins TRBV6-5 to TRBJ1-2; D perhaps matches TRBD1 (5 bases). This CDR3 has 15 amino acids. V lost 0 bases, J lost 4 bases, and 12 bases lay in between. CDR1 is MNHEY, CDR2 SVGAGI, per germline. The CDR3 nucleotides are TGTGCCAGCAGTTACTCGAGGGACGGCTTCTATGGCTACACCTTC. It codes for CASSYSRDGFYGYTF.

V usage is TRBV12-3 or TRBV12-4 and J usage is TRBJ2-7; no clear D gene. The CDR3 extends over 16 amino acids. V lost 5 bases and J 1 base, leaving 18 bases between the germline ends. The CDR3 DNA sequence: TGTGCCAGCAGTCCCTCGGCGGAGATTCGGTCCTACGAGCAGTACTTC. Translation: CASSPSAEIRSYEQYF.

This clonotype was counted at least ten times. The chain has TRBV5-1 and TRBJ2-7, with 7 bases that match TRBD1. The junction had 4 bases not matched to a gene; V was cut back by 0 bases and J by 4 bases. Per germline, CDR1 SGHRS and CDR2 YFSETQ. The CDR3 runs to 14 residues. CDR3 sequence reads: CASSLEGAKYEQYF. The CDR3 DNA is TGCGCCAGCAGCTTGGAGGGGGCAAAGTACGAGCAGTACTTC.

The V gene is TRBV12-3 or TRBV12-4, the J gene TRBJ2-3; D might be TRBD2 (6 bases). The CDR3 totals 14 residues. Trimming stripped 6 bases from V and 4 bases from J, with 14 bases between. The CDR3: CASRPAGGPDTQYF. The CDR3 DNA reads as TGTGCCAGCAGACCCGCCGGGGGTCCAGATACGCAGTATTTT.

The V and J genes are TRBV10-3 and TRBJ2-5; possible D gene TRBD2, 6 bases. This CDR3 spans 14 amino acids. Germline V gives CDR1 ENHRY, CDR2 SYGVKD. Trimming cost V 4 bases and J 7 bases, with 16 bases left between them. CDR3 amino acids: CAISGDSGTGTQYF. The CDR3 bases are TGTGCCATCAGTGGTGATTCGGGGACTGGGACCCAGTACTTC.